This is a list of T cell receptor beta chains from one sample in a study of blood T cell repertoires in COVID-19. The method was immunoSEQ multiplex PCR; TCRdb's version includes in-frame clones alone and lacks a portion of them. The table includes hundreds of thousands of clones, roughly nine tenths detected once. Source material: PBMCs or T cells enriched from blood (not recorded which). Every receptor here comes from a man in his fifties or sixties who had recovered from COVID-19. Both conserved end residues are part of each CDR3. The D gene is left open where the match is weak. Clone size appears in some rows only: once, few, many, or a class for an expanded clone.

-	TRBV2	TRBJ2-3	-	CASSPNEIDTQYF
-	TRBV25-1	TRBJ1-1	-	CASRLGVNTEAFF
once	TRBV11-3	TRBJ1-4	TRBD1	CASSFTGAATNEKLFF
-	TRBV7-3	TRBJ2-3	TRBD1	CASSSGQFLDTQYF
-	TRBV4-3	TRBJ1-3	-	CASSQDQGSGNTIYF
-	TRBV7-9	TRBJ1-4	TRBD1	CASSGYRGRGEKLFF
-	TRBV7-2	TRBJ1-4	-	CASRHRSPDEKLFF
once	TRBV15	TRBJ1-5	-	CATSREVGPLGARNSMSPQHF
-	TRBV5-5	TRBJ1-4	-	CASSLGDQGSNEKLFF
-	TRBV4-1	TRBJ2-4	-	CASSQNSNRDLAKNIQYF
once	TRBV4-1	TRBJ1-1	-	CASSRGSNTEAFF
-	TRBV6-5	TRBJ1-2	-	CASSYSSPGDIDGYTF
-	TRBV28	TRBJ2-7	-	CASSLFGSYEQYF
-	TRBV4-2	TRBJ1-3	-	CASSQLGVRAGNTIYF
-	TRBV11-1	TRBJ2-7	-	CASSLEGPLYEQYF
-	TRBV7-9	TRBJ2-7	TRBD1	CASSARTGSSYEQYF
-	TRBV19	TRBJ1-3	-	CASSSQGSGNTIYF
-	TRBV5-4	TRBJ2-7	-	CASSPTPRVQGAYEQYF
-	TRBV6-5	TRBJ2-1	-	CASSYSTGWSGQFF
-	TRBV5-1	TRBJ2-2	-	CASSLGSQNTGELFF
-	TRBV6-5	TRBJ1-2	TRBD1	CASSYGRGNYGYTF
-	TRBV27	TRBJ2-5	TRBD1	CASSLTGGWGLNGQETQYF
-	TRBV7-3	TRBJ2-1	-	CASSQGGEQFF
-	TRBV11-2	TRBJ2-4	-	CASSLEFLAKNIQYF
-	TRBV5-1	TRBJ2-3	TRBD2	CASSLAVRSGGLADTQYF
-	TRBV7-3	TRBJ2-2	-	CASSLLAEPTGELFF
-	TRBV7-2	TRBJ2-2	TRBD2	CASSLTSLYTGELFF
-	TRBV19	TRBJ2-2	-	CASSMLGLNTGELFF
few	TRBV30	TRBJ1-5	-	CAWSARTGRKPQHF
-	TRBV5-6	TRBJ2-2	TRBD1	CASETGFGVGELFF
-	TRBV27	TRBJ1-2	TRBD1	CASRPSDRVDGYTF
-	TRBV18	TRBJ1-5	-	CASSPGSPQPQHF
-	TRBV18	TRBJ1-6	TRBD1	CASSPLSEGAGSPLHF
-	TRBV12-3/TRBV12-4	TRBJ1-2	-	CASSLGLYGYTF
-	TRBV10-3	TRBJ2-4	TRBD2	CAIRPGGAWDIQYF
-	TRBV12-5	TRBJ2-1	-	CASVPGVNNEQFF
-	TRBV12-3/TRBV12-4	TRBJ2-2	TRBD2	CASRGAGELFF
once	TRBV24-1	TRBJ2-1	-	CATGEPGYSNEQFF
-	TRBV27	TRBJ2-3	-	CASSLSATDTQYF
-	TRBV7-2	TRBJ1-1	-	CASSAPGRGSPEAFF
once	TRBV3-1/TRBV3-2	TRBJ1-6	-	CASSQGSGISNSPLHF
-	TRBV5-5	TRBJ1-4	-	CASRRRLDVTNEKLFF
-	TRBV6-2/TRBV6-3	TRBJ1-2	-	CASSRAGFGYGYTF
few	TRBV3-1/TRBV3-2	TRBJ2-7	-	CASTPYIDSYEQYF
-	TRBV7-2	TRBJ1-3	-	CASSPLGARNTIYF
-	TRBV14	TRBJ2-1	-	CASSQTEQGGEQFF
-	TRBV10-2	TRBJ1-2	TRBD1	CASSESGQGYGYTF
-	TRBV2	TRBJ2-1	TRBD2	CASSATSRYNEQFF
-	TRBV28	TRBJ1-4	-	CASTLRRANEKLFF
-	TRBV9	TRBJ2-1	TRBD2	CASSGEAGALGTSGYNEQFF
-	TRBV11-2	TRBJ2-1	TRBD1	CASSLEGTGMGEQFF
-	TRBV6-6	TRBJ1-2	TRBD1	CASSPQRPGQGASYGYTF